The T cell receptor beta chain described here comes from a study of blood T cell repertoires in COVID-19. The repertoire was sequenced with immunoSEQ multiplex PCR; TCRdb's copy has only in-frame clones and lacks some. The data show about 130,000 clones, roughly 80% seen once. Sequencing used peripheral blood. The receptor was isolated from a man in his 60s who had recovered from COVID-19.

CDR3 in DNA: TGTGCCAGCAGGGACAGGGAGAACACTGAAGCTTTCTTT. The encoded protein is CASRDRENTEAFF. The chain employs TRBV12-3 or TRBV12-4 and TRBJ1-1; 8 bases are shared with TRBD1. V shed 6 bases and J 1 base; nucleotides not matched to a gene: 1. The CDR3 loop spans 13 amino acids.